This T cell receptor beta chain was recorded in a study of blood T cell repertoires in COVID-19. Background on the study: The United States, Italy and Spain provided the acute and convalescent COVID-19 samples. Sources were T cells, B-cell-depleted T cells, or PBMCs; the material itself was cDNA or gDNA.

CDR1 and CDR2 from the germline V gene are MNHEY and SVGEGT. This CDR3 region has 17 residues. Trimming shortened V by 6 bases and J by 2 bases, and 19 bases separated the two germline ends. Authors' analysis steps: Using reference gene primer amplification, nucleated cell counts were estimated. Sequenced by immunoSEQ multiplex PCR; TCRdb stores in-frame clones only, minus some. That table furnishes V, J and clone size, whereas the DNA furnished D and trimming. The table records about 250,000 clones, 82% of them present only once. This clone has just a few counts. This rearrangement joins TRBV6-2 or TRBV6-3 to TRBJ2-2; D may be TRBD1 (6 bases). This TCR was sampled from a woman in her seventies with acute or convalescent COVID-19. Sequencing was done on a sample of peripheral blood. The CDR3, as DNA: TGTGCCAGCAGCTTCGAGATTACAGGGTTCAACACCGGGGAGCTGTTTTTT. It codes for CASSFEITGFNTGELFF.